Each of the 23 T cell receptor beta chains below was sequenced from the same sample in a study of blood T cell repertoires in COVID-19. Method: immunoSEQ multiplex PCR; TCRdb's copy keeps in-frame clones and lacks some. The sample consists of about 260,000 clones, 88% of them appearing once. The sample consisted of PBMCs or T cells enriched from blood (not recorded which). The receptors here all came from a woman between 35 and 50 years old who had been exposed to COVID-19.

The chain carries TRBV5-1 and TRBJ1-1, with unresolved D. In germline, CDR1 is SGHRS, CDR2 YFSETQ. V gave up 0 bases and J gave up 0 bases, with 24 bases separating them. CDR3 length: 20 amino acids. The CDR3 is CASSLDFSGRALPMNTEAFF. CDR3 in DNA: TGCGCCAGCAGCTTGGATTTCAGCGGGCGGGCCCTTCCTATGAACACTGAAGCTTTCTTT.

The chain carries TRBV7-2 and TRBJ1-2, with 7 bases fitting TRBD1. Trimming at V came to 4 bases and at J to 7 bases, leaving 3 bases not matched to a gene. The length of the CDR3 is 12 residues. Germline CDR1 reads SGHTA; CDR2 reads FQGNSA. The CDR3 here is CASSSYRGGYTF. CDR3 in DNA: TGTGCCAGCAGCTCCTACAGGGGTGGCTACACCTTC.

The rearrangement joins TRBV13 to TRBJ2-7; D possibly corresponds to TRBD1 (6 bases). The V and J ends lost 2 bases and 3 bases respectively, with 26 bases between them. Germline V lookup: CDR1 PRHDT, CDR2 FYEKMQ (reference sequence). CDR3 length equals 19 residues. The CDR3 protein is CASSLKGRGNFGVVYEQYV. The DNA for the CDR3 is TGTGCCAGCAGCTTAAAGGGCAGGGGTAATTTTGGGGTTGTCTACGAGCAGTACGTC.

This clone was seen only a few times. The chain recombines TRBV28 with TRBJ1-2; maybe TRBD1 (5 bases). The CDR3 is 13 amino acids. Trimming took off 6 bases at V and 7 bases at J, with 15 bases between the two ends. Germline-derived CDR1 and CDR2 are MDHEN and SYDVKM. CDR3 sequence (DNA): TGTGCCAGCAGCCTCGACAGAGCTGTTGGCTACACCTTC. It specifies CASSLDRAVGYTF.

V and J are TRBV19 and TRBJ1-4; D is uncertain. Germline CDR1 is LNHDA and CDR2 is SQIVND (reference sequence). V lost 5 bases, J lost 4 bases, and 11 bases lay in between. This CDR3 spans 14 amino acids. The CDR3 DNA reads TGTGCCAGTAGTTTCGGAGGTGGTAATGAAAAACTGTTTTTT. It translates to CASSFGGGNEKLFF.

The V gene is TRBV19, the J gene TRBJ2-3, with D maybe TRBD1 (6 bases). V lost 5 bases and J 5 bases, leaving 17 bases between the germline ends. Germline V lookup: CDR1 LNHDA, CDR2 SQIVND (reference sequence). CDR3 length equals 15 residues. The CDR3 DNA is TGTGCCAGTAGTTTCAGGGGTCAATGGGGAGATACGCAGTATTTT. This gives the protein CASSFRGQWGDTQYF.

Written as DNA, the CDR3 is TGTGCCAGCAGCTCGACTAGCGGGCCAGCTAGCTCCTACAATGAGCAGTTCTTC. Translation gives CASSSTSGPASSYNEQFF. V is TRBV28 and J is TRBJ2-1, with TRBD2 identical over 10 bases. The CDR3 is made up of 18 amino acids. The junction had 11 bases not matched to a gene; V was cut back by 6 bases and J by 0 bases. Germline loops: CDR1 MDHEN, CDR2 SYDVKM.

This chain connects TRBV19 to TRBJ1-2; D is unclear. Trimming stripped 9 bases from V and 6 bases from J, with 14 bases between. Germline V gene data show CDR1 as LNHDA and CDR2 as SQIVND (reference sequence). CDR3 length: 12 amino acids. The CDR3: CARGWIPHGYTF. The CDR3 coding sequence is TGTGCCAGGGGCTGGATACCTCATGGCTACACCTTC.

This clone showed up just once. CDR3 nucleotides: TGCAGTGCTAGTCGTACCTCCGGGACTAGCGGGAACACCGGGGAGCTGTTTTTT. This sequence encodes CSASRTSGTSGNTGELFF. The chain carries TRBV20-1 and TRBJ2-2; the match to TRBD2 covers 11 bases. CDR1 and CDR2 (germline): DFQATT, SNEGSKA (reference sequence). CDR3 size: 18 residues. Losses at the gene ends were 3 bases for V and 1 base for J; bases not matched to a gene: 10.

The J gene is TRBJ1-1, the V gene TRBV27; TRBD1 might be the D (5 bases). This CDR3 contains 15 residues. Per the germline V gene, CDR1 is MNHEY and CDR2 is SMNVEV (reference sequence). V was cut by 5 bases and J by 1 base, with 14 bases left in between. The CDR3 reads CASSREGITNTEAFF. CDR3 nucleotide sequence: TGTGCCAGCAGTCGGGAGGGGATAACGAACACTGAAGCTTTCTTT.

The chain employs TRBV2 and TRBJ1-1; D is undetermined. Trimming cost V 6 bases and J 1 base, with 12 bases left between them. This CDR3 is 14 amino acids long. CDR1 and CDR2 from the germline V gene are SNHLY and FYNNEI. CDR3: CASSPGLRNTEAFF. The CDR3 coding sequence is TGTGCCAGCAGCCCCGGACTTCGGAACACTGAAGCTTTCTTT.

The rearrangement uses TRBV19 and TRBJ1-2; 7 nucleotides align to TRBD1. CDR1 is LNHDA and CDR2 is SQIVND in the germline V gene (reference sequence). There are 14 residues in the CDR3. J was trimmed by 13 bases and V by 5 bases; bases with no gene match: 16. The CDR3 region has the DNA TGTGCCAGTAGTGCCGAGCCAAGACAGGGCCCAACCACCTTC. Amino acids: CASSAEPRQGPTTF.

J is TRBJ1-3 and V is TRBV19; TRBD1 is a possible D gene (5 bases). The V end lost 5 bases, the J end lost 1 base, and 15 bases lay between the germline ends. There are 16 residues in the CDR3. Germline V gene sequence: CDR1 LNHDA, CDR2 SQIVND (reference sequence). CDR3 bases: TGTGCCAGTAGTTCGGGGGGGGTATTTTCTGGAAACACCATATATTTT. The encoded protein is CASSSGGVFSGNTIYF.

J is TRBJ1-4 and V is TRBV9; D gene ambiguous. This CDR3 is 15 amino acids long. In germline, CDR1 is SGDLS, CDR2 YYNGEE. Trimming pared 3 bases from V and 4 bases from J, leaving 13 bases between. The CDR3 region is CASSARGQNNEKLFF. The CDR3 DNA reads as TGTGCCAGCAGCGCGCGCGGCCAGAATAATGAAAAACTGTTTTTT.

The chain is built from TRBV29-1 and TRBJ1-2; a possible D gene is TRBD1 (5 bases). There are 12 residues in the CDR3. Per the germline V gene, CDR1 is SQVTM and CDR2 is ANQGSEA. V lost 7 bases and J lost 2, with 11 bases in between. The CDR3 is CSAAGRNYGYTF. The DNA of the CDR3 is TGCAGCGCAGCGGGACGGAACTATGGCTACACCTTC.

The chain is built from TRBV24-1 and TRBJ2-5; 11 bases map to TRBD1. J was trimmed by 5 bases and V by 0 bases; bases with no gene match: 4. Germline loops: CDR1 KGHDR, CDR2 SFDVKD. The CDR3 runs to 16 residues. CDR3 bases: TGTGCCACCAGTGATTTGGGACAGGGGGCGCAGGAGACCCAGTACTTC. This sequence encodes CATSDLGQGAQETQYF.

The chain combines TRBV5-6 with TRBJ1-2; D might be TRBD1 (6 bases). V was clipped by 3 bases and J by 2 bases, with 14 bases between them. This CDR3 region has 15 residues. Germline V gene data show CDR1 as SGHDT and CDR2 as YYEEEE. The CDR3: CASSSTGHLNYGYTF. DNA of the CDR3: TGTGCCAGCAGCTCAACGGGACATTTGAACTATGGCTACACCTTC.

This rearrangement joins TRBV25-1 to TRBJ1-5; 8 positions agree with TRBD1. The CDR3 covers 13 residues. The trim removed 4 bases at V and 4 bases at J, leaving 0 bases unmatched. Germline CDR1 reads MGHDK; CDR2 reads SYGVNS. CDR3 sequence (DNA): TGTGCCAGCAGTGGGGACAGGAATCAGCCCCAGCATTTT. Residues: CASSGDRNQPQHF.

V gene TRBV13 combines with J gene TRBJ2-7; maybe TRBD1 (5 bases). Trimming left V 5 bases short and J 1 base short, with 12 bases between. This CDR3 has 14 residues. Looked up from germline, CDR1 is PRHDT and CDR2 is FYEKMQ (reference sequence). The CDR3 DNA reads TGTGCCAGCAGCAAGCAACAGGTTTCCTACGAGCAGTACTTC. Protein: CASSKQQVSYEQYF.

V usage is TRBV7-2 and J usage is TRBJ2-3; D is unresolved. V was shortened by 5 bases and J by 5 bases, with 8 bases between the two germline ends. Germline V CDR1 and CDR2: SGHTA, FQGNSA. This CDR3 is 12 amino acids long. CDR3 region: CASSPGGDTQYF. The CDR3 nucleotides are TGTGCCAGCAGCCCCGGTGGAGATACGCAGTATTTT.

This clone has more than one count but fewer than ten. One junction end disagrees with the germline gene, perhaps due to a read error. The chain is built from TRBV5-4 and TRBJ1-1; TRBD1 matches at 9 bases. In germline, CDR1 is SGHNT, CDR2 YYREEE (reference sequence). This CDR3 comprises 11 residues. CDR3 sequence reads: CASSPRTGANF. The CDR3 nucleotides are TGTGCCAGCAGCCCAAGGACAGGGGCCAACTTT.

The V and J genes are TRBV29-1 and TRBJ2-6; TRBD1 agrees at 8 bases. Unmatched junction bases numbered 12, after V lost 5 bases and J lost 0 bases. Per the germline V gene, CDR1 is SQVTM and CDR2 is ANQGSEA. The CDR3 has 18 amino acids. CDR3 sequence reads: CSVPSTGALSSGANVLTF. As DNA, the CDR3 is TGCAGCGTTCCCTCGACAGGGGCCCTGAGCTCTGGGGCCAACGTCCTGACTTTC.

The CDR3: CASSLQGASNGYTF. In nucleotides, the CDR3 is TGTGCCAGCAGCCTACAGGGGGCATCGAATGGCTACACCTTC. The chain carries TRBV27 and TRBJ1-2; 9 bases match TRBD1. V lost 6 bases to trimming and J lost 6 bases; unmatched junction nucleotides: 8. The CDR3 consists of 14 residues. Germline CDR1 and CDR2: MNHEY and SMNVEV (reference sequence).